The clone carrying this T cell receptor beta chain was seen once. CDR1 and CDR2 (germline): LGHNA, YSLEER. V was pared by 6 bases and J by 2 bases, with 7 bases of the junction left unmatched. This CDR3 is built from 15 residues. PCR involved 60 Vbeta and 13 Jbeta primers. Produced via immunoSEQ multiplex PCR; TCRdb's table is partial and in-frame only. The sample has 90,000 to 150,000 clones, over 70% seen once. This specimen comes from a study of cytomegalovirus exposure and HLA in healthy donors. About the study: When 398 donors were genotyped, roughly four fifths of them were found to fall in the Caucasian-associated ancestry cluster.

The V call is TRBV4-3, the J call TRBJ1-1; TRBD1 agrees at 9 bases. The clonotype comes from a woman in her thirties or forties in good health and CMV-seropositive. The sample was PBMCs. The CDR3 nucleotides are TGCGCCAGCAGACACGACAGGGGGGATAACACTGAAGCTTTCTTT. Translated, it gives CASRHDRGDNTEAFF.